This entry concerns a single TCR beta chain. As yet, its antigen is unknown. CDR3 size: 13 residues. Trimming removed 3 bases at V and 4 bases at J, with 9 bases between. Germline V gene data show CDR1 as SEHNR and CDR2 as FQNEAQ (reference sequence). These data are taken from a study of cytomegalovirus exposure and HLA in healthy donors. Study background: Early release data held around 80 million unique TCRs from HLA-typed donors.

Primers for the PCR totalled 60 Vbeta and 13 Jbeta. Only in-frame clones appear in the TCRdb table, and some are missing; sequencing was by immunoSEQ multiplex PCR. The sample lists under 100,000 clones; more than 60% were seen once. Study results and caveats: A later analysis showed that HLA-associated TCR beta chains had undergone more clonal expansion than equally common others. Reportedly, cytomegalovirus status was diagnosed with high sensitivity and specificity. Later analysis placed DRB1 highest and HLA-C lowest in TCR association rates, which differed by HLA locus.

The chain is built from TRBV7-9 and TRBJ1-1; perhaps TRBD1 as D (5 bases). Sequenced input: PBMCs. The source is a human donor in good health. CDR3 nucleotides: TGTGCCAGCAGCTTTGACAGCGTCACTGAAGCTTTCTTT. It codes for CASSFDSVTEAFF.